This TCR beta chain was obtained from a study of T cell responses to AZD1222 COVID-19 vaccine. Study-level points and caveats: There were vaccine-associated CD4 TCRs across spike, dominant at 160-218 and 743-854. Just a handful of AZD1222 recipients tested seropositive at baseline.

TCRdb's table, derived via immunoSEQ multiplex PCR, lists solely in-frame clones and lacks some. The sample contains about 120,000 clones, about 95% of which appear only once. With V trimmed by 2 bases and J by 1 base, 4 bases remained unmatched. There are 15 residues in the CDR3. Germline values: CDR1 MNHEY, CDR2 SVGAGI. Notes on this clone: Its specificity is unknown.

The sample here was peripheral blood, taken 28 days after the second AZD1222 dose. The chain employs TRBV6-5 and TRBJ2-7, with 8 bases aligning to TRBD1. The receptor's source is an adult who received the AZD1222 COVID-19 vaccine. CDR3 coding DNA: TGTGCCAGCAGTTACAGCAGACAGGGGTCCTACGAGCAGTACTTC. Translated, it gives CASSYSRQGSYEQYF.